The clone carrying this TCR beta chain was detected only a few times. A single record per CDR3 protein comes from TCRdb applying MiXCR to the 5' RACE reads. The table has fewer than 65,000 distinct CDR3 sequences, roughly 20% seen once. Treg sorting used a CD4+CD25+CD127-/low gate. The CDR3 sequence is 14 residues long. Trimming took off 2 bases at V and 3 bases at J, with 8 bases between the two ends. Germline CDR1 and CDR2: SEHNR and FQNEAQ (reference sequence). This chain joins TRBV7-9 and TRBJ1-5, with D unclear. The receptor's source is a female donor with breast cancer. Sequenced sample: tumor-infiltrating Tregs sorted from the breast tumor. The DNA of the CDR3 is TGTGCCAGCAGCTTACCGGGAAACAATCAGCCCCAGCATTTT. Its translation: CASSLPGNNQPQHF.